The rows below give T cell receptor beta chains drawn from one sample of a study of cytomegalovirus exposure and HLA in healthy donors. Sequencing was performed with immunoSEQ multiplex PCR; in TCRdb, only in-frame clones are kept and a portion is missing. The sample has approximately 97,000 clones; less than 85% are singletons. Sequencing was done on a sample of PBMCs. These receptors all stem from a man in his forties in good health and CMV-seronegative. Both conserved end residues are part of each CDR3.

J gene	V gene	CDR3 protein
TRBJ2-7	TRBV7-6	CASSLGSSGGYEQYF
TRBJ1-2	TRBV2	CASIWGSGRGYTF
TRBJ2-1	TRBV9	CASSPRPGLFGNEQFF
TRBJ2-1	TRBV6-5	CASRRDRDIGEQFF
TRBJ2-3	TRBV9	CASSATWGLAALDTQYF
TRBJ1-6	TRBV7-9	CASSPTGPLNNSPLHF
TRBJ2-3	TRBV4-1	CASSQFVRRGGQDTQYF
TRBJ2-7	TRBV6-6	CASSYQASGGVGEQYF
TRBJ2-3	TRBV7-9	CASSLEGLGTDTQYF
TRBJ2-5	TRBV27	CASSLSRDTLYQETQYF
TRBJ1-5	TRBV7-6	CASSLTEGQGAQPQHF
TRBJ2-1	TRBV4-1	CASSQGLAPYNEQFF
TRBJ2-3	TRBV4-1	CASSQGLAPVTDTQYF
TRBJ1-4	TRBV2	CASSVPGQGTKATNEKLFF
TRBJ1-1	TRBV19	CASTSGDGTEAFF
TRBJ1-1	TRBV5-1	CASSLGHRIEAFF
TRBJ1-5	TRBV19	CASSPRVRTGVLRQPQHF
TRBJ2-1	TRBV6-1	CASRLAGGYEQFF
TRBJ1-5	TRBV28	CASTPRVGQVYQPQHF
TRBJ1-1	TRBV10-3	CAISDSRYEAFF
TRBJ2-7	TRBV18	CASSPNPDSYEQYF
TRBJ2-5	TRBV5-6	CASRPGTGLMSQYF
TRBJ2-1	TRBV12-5	CASGLVLAGGTYNEQFF
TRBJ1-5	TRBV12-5	CASGTTTAVNQPQHF
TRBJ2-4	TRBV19	CASSVRQGLAKNIQYF
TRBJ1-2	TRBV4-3	CASSLSPRGPSNYGYTF
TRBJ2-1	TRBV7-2	CASSFDRGVGNEQFF
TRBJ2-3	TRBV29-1	CSGMEASTDTQYF
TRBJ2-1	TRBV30	CAWSVHRGGSYNEQFF
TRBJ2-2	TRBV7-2	CASSPPGLAGSRELFF
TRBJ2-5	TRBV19	CASSSLAGLRETQYF
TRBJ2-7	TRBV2	CASSEQVVGTGYF
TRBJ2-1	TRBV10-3	CATMYGTVHTNNEQFF
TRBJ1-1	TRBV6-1	CASSEKAGGTEAFF
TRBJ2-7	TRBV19	CASSLTGVAYEQYF
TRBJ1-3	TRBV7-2	CASSLAPDLALVDTIYF
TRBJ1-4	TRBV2	CASSRALSTNEKLFF
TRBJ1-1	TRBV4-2	CASRREGGSTEAFF
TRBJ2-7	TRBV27	CASSGGPAYEQYF
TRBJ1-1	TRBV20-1	CSAIQGPEAFF
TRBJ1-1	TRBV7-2	CASSLALTEAFF
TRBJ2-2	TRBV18	CASSPQVAGRTGELFF
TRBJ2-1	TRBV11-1	CASSPAAGVNEQFF
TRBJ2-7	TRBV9	CASSATGTGYEQYF
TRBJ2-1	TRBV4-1	CASSHKVHSGGALGEQFF
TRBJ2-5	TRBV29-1	CSVTGQGWETQYF
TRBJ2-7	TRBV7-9	CASSRILAGGAASPYEQYF
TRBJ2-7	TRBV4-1	CASSQDWAGGGEQYF
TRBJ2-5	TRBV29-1	CSVIPGQETQYF
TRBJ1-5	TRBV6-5	CASSPDSQNQPQHF
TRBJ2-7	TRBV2	CASGGRGYEQYF
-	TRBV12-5	CASGYGQGATISYEQYF
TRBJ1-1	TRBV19	CASSTPVMNTEAFF